This entry lists 2 T cell receptor beta chains sequenced from one sample in a study of blood T cells in healthy people across ages. Then a second PCR, running about 6 to 11 cycles, was carried out with a sample-barcoded 5' primer and a J-beta primer mix. Via MiXCR, TCRdb re-called the 5' RACE reads, giving one row per CDR3 protein. The data contain more than 1.4 million distinct CDR3 sequences, 42% of them seen just once; the ten biggest clones take up 7% to 9%. The sequenced sample was blood. The receptors come from a woman in her late teens or twenties in good health.

This rearrangement joins TRBV28 to TRBJ1-1; possible D gene TRBD1, 5 bases. The V gene's germline CDR1 is MDHEN and CDR2 SYDVKM. The CDR3 has 13 residues. Trimming pared 6 bases from V and 6 bases from J, leaving 14 bases between. CDR3 coding DNA: TGTGCCAGCAGGGACGGAGGGGTCGCTGAAGCTTTCTTT. Amino acid sequence: CASRDGGVAEAFF.

J is TRBJ2-2 and V is TRBV6-2 or TRBV6-3, with 8 bases fitting TRBD1. CDR1 and CDR2 from the germline V gene are MNHEY and SVGEGT. There are 16 residues in the CDR3. Germline trimming cut 6 bases from V and 3 bases from J; bases unmatched to any gene: 9. The chain's CDR3 is CASRDIRTGYTGELFF. CDR3 nucleotides: TGTGCCAGCAGGGATATTCGGACAGGGTACACCGGGGAGCTGTTTTTT.